The 13 T cell receptor beta chains below were found in one sample sequenced in a study of post-analysis software for immune sequencing data. Their antigens remain unidentified. Incorporated into the TCR beta cDNA libraries were unique molecular identifiers, which served to reduce PCR and sequencing biases. TCRdb reanalysed the PCR reads using MiXCR and keeps one entry per CDR3 protein. The sample lists about 500,000 distinct CDR3 sequences; 45% were seen once. Points from the study as a whole: Several TRBV segments were more frequent in patients than controls; TRBV5-6, TRBV5-1 and TRBV20-1 belonged to this group.

The sequenced sample was blood. The receptors originated from a girl aged 5 to 17 with multiple sclerosis.

The rearrangement uses TRBV5-1 and TRBJ2-1, with TRBD2 identical over 7 bases. The end of the DNA aligns better with TRBJ2-7, so the J call may be wrong. This CDR3 is built from 16 residues. From germline, CDR1 is SGHRS and CDR2 YFSETQ. CDR3 residues: CASSLGSGPSYNEQYF. In DNA form, the CDR3 reads TGCGCCAGCAGCTTGGGTAGCGGGCCCTCCTACAATGAGCAGTACTTC.

V usage is TRBV5-5 and J usage is TRBJ1-6; the match to TRBD1 covers 7 bases. Germline V gene sequence: CDR1 SGHKS, CDR2 YYEKEE (reference sequence). CDR3 size: 13 residues. With 4 bases clipped from V and 10 bases from J, the junction kept 5 bases outside the gene matches. For the CDR3, the DNA is TGTGCCAGCAGCCGGGACAGCTTATCACCCCTCCACTTT. It is translated as CASSRDSLSPLHF.

This clonotype appeared a few times. The genes are TRBV7-2 and TRBJ2-7; TRBD1 or TRBD2 may be the D gene (5 bases each). This CDR3 contains 13 residues. The V gene's germline CDR1 is SGHTA and CDR2 FQGNSA. The V end was cut by 5 bases, the J end by 7 bases, with 15 bases between. The CDR3: CASSISGEGEQYF. In DNA, the CDR3 is TGTGCCAGCAGCATTTCTGGTGAGGGGGAGCAGTACTTC.

This rearrangement joins TRBV6-1 to TRBJ2-5, with 10 positions matching TRBD1. Trimming took 7 bases from V and 5 from J; bases not matched to a gene: 7. The CDR3 sequence is 14 residues long. Germline values: CDR1 MNHNS, CDR2 SASEGT. The CDR3 loop is CASTSTGGGETQYF. The CDR3 region has the DNA TGTGCCAGCACTTCGACAGGGGGCGGTGAGACCCAGTACTTC.

This clonotype has only a few counts. V usage is TRBV5-1 and J usage is TRBJ2-1; 10 nucleotides match TRBD2. The ends lost 3 bases at V and 3 bases at J; junction bases unmatched: 6. Germline CDR1 reads SGHRS; CDR2 reads YFSETQ. This CDR3 spans 16 amino acids. CDR3 nucleotide sequence: TGCGCCAGCAGCTATATAGCGGGAGGTAACTACAATGAGCAGTTCTTC. This sequence encodes CASSYIAGGNYNEQFF.

V usage is TRBV28 and J usage is TRBJ2-5, with TRBD2 matching 9 bases. The V segment lost 5 bases and the J segment 5 bases; nucleotides outside the gene matches: 9. Germline V gives CDR1 MDHEN, CDR2 SYDVKM. CDR3 length: 15 residues. The CDR3 region has the DNA TGTGCCAGCAGTCCTCGCGGGAGGGGGGTGGAGACCCAGTACTTC. The encoded protein is CASSPRGRGVETQYF.

For the CDR3, the DNA is TGTGCCACCAGTGTTGCCGGGACACCCTCCTACAATGAGCAGTTCTTC. This codes for CATSVAGTPSYNEQFF. The chain uses TRBV24-1 and TRBJ2-1, with D possibly matching TRBD1 (6 bases). Germline-derived CDR1 and CDR2 are KGHDR and SFDVKD. This CDR3 has 16 residues. Trimming cost V 5 bases and J 0 bases, with 13 bases left between them.

This chain uses TRBV7-9 with TRBJ2-1, with 10 nucleotides matching TRBD2. CDR3 length: 16 amino acids. Germline-derived CDR1 and CDR2 are SEHNR and FQNEAQ (reference sequence). V lost 3 bases to trimming and J lost 9 bases; unmatched junction nucleotides: 11. The CDR3 DNA sequence: TGTGCCAGCAGCTTCCCACTAGCGGGATCGCTCTTTGAGCAGTTCTTC. Its translation: CASSFPLAGSLFEQFF.

This clonotype was detected only a few times. The J gene is TRBJ2-1, the V gene TRBV24-1, with a tentative D call TRBD1 (7 bases). There are 12 residues in the CDR3. Germline loops: CDR1 KGHDR, CDR2 SFDVKD. The ends were cut back, 7 bases at V and 7 bases at J, with 10 bases in the middle. In DNA form, the CDR3 reads TGTGCCACCAGCTCAGGGGGGAATGAGCAGTTCTTC. It yields the protein CATSSGGNEQFF.

The chain recombines TRBV10-3 with TRBJ2-5; 12 bases match TRBD2. The CDR3 runs 15 residues. CDR1 ENHRY and CDR2 SYGVKD come from the germline V gene. With 7 bases clipped from V and 4 bases from J, the junction kept 7 bases outside the gene matches. For the CDR3, the DNA is TGTGCCATCACCGGGACTAGCGGGCCGTTAGAGACCCAGTACTTC. It specifies CAITGTSGPLETQYF.

The chain is built from TRBV24-1 and TRBJ2-3; a possible D gene is TRBD1 (5 bases). The CDR3 is 13 amino acids. V lost 5 bases to trimming and J lost 5 bases, with 10 bases between them. Germline V gene data show CDR1 as KGHDR and CDR2 as SFDVKD. CDR3 DNA: TGTGCCACCAGTGGGCAGGGCGTAGATACGCAGTATTTT. Encoded protein: CATSGQGVDTQYF.

The genes are TRBV5-1 and TRBJ1-1; a possible D gene is TRBD1 (5 bases). The CDR3 spans 17 residues. From germline, CDR1 is SGHRS and CDR2 YFSETQ. Trimming removed 0 bases from V and 0 bases from J, with 15 bases in between. For the CDR3, the DNA is TGCGCCAGCAGCTTGGGGCTAATGACAGACATGAACACTGAAGCTTTCTTT. As protein: CASSLGLMTDMNTEAFF.

The chain employs TRBV15 and TRBJ2-1; 9 bases align to TRBD2. Germline values: CDR1 LNHNV, CDR2 YYDKDF (reference sequence). This CDR3 has 17 amino acids. The junction had 10 bases not matched to a gene; V was cut back by 0 bases and J by 7 bases. CDR3 nucleotide sequence: TGTGCCACCAGCAGAGATCTTTGGCGGGAGGGCCGGAATGAGCAGTTCTTC. This translates into CATSRDLWREGRNEQFF.